The present T cell receptor (beta chain) was sequenced within a study of shared clonotypes between healthy human individuals. Naive CD8 populations comprised CD45RO-negative cells positively selected for CCR7, excluding terminally differentiated effector memory CD45RA+ cells. The material for each subset, its genomic DNA, was split evenly across several immunoSEQ plates. Clones were sequenced by immunoSEQ multiplex PCR, and TCRdb holds only the in-frame ones, with some missing. The sample has roughly 650,000 clones, about 95% seen once. Trimming removed 0 bases at V and 9 bases at J, with 18 bases between. Per germline, CDR1 LGHNA and CDR2 YNFKEQ. The CDR3 is 16 residues long.

The clonotype originates from a woman in her 30s in good health. The specimen sequenced was naive CD8+ T cells sorted from blood. V usage is TRBV4-2 and J usage is TRBJ2-1; TRBD2 might be the D (5 bases). CDR3 amino acids: CASSQESRREGGEQFF. In DNA, the CDR3 is TGTGCCAGCAGCCAAGAATCTAGGAGAGAGGGCGGTGAGCAGTTCTTC.